The 4 T cell receptor beta chains below come from one sample, sequenced in a study of OX40 agonist ivuxolimab in advanced cancers. To prepare the library, the immunoSEQ multiplex PCR assay was applied. TCRdb limited this immuneACCESS table to in-frame rearrangements with V and J called. A share of clones is missing; checked studies link under half to unresolved V genes, and the rest is unexplained. The sample table contains 65,000 to 90,000 clones; only one count was recorded for more than 80% of them. The ten biggest clones cover roughly 8.7% of the sample. This specimen was CD4+ or CD8+ T cells sorted from blood, taken in a trial of the OX40 agonist ivuxolimab. Receptors were obtained from an adult with an advanced solid tumor such as melanoma, head and neck, liver or kidney cancer.

The chain employs TRBV10-3 and TRBJ1-2, with no clear D. The CDR3 extends over 15 amino acids. V lost 8 bases, J lost 6 bases, and 22 bases lay in between. Germline lookup yields CDR1 ENHRY and CDR2 SYGVKD. Here the CDR3 DNA reads TGTGCCATCGTGGAGCCGGGAACTACCCGCGATGGCTACACCTTC. Translating it yields CAIVEPGTTRDGYTF.

Notes on this clone: The sample contains more than one DNA sequence encoding this CDR3. The V and J genes are TRBV14 and TRBJ2-7; D is undetermined. CDR3 size: 12 residues. V shed 1 base and J shed 2 bases, with 3 bases lying between them. Germline assignment: CDR1 SGHDN and CDR2 FVKESK. The CDR3 coding sequence is TGTGCCAGCAGCCAAGGAGCCTACGAGCAGTACTTC. Translated, it gives CASSQGAYEQYF.

The chain has TRBV6-1 and TRBJ1-1, with 8 bases lining up with TRBD1. V lost 2 bases and J lost 3; bases outside the gene matches: 5. The CDR3 spans 15 residues. CDR1 is MNHNS and CDR2 is SASEGT in the germline V gene. CDR3 sequence (DNA): TGTGCCAGCAGTGAAATTAACAGGGGGTACACTGAAGCTTTCTTT. This translates into CASSEINRGYTEAFF.

The chain employs TRBV20-1 and TRBJ2-1, with a weak D call TRBD2 (6 bases). There are 11 residues in the CDR3. Germline CDR1 reads DFQATT; CDR2 reads SNEGSKA (reference sequence). V was pared by 6 bases and J by 4 bases, with 7 bases between. DNA for the CDR3: TGCAGTGCGGAGGGATACAATGAGCAGTTCTTC. Its protein product is CSAEGYNEQFF.